The 15 T cell receptor beta chains given below trace back to one sample, sequenced in a study of blood T cell repertoires in COVID-19 (dated by TCRdb to about 2020). The receptor library was made with the immunoSEQ multiplex PCR assay. Imported from immuneACCESS, the table was reduced by TCRdb to in-frame sequences with V and J called. These copies leave out some clones; in studies compared against another copy, an unresolved V gene accounts for under half, and the cause of the remainder is not known. This sample comprises hundreds of thousands of clones, approximately 86% of them detected only once. The ten largest make up 13% of the sample. Sequences were obtained from peripheral blood. The receptor set was obtained from a woman in her sixties or seventies with COVID-19, enrolled during active disease.

The DNA for the CDR3 is TGTGCCAGCTCAACTCAGGGACAGGGGGCTTTAGGCAATCAGCCCCAGCATTTT. It codes for CASSTQGQGALGNQPQHF. This chain uses TRBV18 with TRBJ1-5; TRBD1 agrees at 12 bases. CDR3 length: 18 residues. In germline, CDR1 is KGHSH, CDR2 LQKENI. V trimming: 5 bases; J trimming: 2 bases; junction bases outside the gene matches: 10.

This chain uses TRBV27 with TRBJ2-7; 11 nucleotides line up with TRBD1. The CDR3 extends over 15 amino acids. Per the germline V gene, CDR1 is MNHEY and CDR2 is SMNVEV (reference sequence). After removal of 6 bases from V and 1 base from J, the junction contained 5 bases not matched to a gene. The CDR3 loop is CASRTGTGGSYEQYF. CDR3 in DNA: TGTGCCAGCAGAACCGGGACAGGGGGGTCCTACGAGCAGTACTTC.

The genes are TRBV28 and TRBJ2-3; possibly TRBD1 for D (5 bases). Deletions cut 5 bases from V and 0 bases from J, with 12 bases between. The CDR3 runs to 15 residues. Germline V CDR1 and CDR2: MDHEN, SYDVKM. The CDR3 sequence is CASSPGRASTDTQYF. The CDR3, as DNA: TGTGCCAGCAGTCCGGGCAGGGCGAGCACAGATACGCAGTATTTT.

V is TRBV2 and J is TRBJ2-5; D is possibly TRBD1 (5 bases). Germline V gives CDR1 SNHLY, CDR2 FYNNEI. The CDR3 length is 12 residues. The V end lost 4 bases, the J end lost 5 bases, and 8 bases lay between the germline ends. This chain's CDR3 is CASSVGLETQYF. CDR3 nucleotides: TGTGCCAGCAGTGTGGGGCTCGAGACCCAGTACTTC.

The chain employs TRBV3-1 (or the pseudogene TRBV3-2) and TRBJ1-2; D call uncertain. V was shortened by 5 bases and J by 2 bases, with 6 bases between the two germline ends. Germline values: CDR1 LGHDT, CDR2 YNNKEL (reference sequence). The CDR3 contains 12 residues. The CDR3 DNA reads TGTGCCAGCAGCACAGACAACTATGGCTACACCTTC. Protein sequence: CASSTDNYGYTF.

This sequence joins TRBV10-3 and TRBJ1-3; D may be TRBD1 (6 bases). The CDR3 is 14 amino acids. From germline, CDR1 is ENHRY and CDR2 SYGVKD. The ends were cut back, 3 bases at V and 3 bases at J, with 9 bases in the middle. CDR3 DNA: TGTGCCATCAGTGACCCGACAGGTGGAAACACCATATATTTT. Translated: CAISDPTGGNTIYF.

The CDR3 protein is CASSLVGVQTNQPQHF. CDR3 bases: TGTGCCAGCAGCTTAGTCGGGGTCCAAACCAATCAGCCCCAGCATTTT. This chain links TRBV7-2 with TRBJ1-5, with D unclear. The V gene lost 1 base and the J gene lost 3 bases, with 13 bases spanning the gap. The CDR3 loop spans 16 amino acids. In germline, CDR1 is SGHTA, CDR2 FQGNSA. Full variable domain (outside the CDR3, taken from reference TRBV7-2 and TRBJ1-5): GAGVSQSPSNKVTEKGKDVELRCDPISGHTALYWYRQSLGQGLEFLIYFQGNSAPDKSGLPSDRFSAERTGGSVSTLTIQRTQQEDSAVYLCASSLVGVQTNQPQHFGDGTRLSIL.

The chain links TRBV9 to TRBJ1-2; perhaps TRBD1 as D (5 bases). Germline CDR1 is SGDLS and CDR2 is YYNGEE. CDR3 size: 13 residues. Trimming shortened V by 5 bases and J by 0 bases, and 8 bases separated the two germline ends. CDR3 sequence (DNA): TGTGCCAGCAGGGGGCCAGCTAACTATGGCTACACCTTC. Residues: CASRGPANYGYTF. The full variable domain, completed using reference TRBV9 and TRBJ1-2, is DSGVTQTPKHLITATGQRVTLRCSPRSGDLSVYWYQQSLDQGLQFLIQYYNGEERAKGNILERFSAQQFPDLHSELNLSSLELGDSALYFCASRGPANYGYTFGSGTRLTVV.

The chain combines TRBV21-1 with TRBJ2-3; the D call of TRBD1 is as the table states it, not checked on the DNA. TRBV21-1 is a listed pseudogene. The CDR3 has 14 amino acids. The CDR3 DNA reads as TGTGCCAGCAGCATCACAGGGGCTGCAGATACGCAGTATTTT. It specifies CASSITGAADTQYF.

The V call is TRBV28, the J call TRBJ1-2; 7 nucleotides align to TRBD1. The CDR3 has 14 amino acids. CDR1 MDHEN and CDR2 SYDVKM come from the germline V gene. J was trimmed by 1 base and V by 4 bases; bases with no gene match: 3. The CDR3 sequence: CASSSHRGNYGYTF. In nucleotides, the CDR3 is TGTGCCAGCAGTTCCCACAGGGGTAACTATGGCTACACCTTC.

The V and J genes are TRBV7-9 and TRBJ1-2; 10 positions match TRBD1. The ends lost 3 bases at V and 9 bases at J; junction bases unmatched: 13. The V gene's germline CDR1 is SEHNR and CDR2 FQNEAQ (reference sequence). This CDR3 spans 16 amino acids. The CDR3 reads CASSFGWDRGPLSYTF. CDR3 bases: TGTGCCAGCAGCTTTGGGTGGGACAGGGGCCCACTAAGCTACACCTTC.

V and J are TRBV19 and TRBJ1-5; the D is unclear. V lost 3 bases to trimming and J lost 7 bases, with 10 bases between them. Germline loops: CDR1 LNHDA, CDR2 SQIVND (reference sequence). The CDR3 sequence is 13 residues long. This chain's CDR3 is CASSIGERQPQHF. CDR3 nucleotide sequence: TGTGCCAGTAGTATCGGGGAGAGGCAGCCCCAGCATTTT.

DNA for the CDR3: TGTGCCAGCAGCGTAGAAGATAGCCTGATCGCCGGGGAGCTGTTTTTT. This translates into CASSVEDSLIAGELFF. This chain joins TRBV9 and TRBJ2-2; D unresolved. Germline V gene lookup returns CDR1 SGDLS and CDR2 YYNGEE. The V end lost 0 bases, the J end lost 6 bases, and 15 bases lay between the germline ends. The CDR3 runs to 16 residues.

The chain recombines TRBV10-2 with TRBJ2-7, with TRBD1 matching over 9 bases. The J segment lost 6 bases and the V segment lost 6 bases, leaving 6 bases of the junction unmatched. Germline lookup yields CDR1 WSHSY and CDR2 SAAADI. This CDR3 spans 13 amino acids. The CDR3 nucleotides are TGCGCCAGCAGGCCCCGGGACAGGGTCGAGCAGTACTTC. It specifies CASRPRDRVEQYF.

CDR3 in amino acids: CASSQGLAIAKNIQYF. The CDR3 DNA is TGTGCCAGCTCACAGGGACTGGCAATAGCCAAAAACATTCAGTACTTC. This chain connects TRBV18 to TRBJ2-4; weak D call: TRBD2 (6 bases). Trimming shortened V by 4 bases and J by 0 bases, and 13 bases separated the two germline ends. The CDR3 has 16 residues. CDR1 and CDR2 (germline): KGHSH, LQKENI.